Listed below are T cell receptor beta chains from one sample, sequenced in a study of blood T cells in healthy people across ages. TCRdb called the 5' RACE reads again in MiXCR, with one record for every CDR3 protein. The profile shows some 560,000 distinct CDR3 sequences, roughly a quarter of them singletons. A further study also used this sample, focusing on T cells of mothers and their children.

The sequenced sample was blood. All receptors come from a boy between 2 and 10 years old in good health. CDR3s include the opening cysteine and the closing phenylalanine or tryptophan. A D gene is named only where the DNA matches it firmly. A clone size is listed for some rows: how often the clone was seen (once, few, many), or a class if it is expanded.

j_call: TRBJ2-7
clone_size: few
v_call: TRBV12-3/TRBV12-4
d_call: TRBD1
cdr3_nt: TGTGCCAGCAGTTTAGCGGGACAGGGGTCCTACGAGCAGTACTTC
cdr3_aa: CASSLAGQGSYEQYF

j_call: TRBJ2-5
clone_size: -
v_call: TRBV12-3/TRBV12-4
d_call: TRBD2
cdr3_nt: TGTGCCAGCACCGTAGCGGGAACAGAGACCCAGTACTTC
cdr3_aa: CASTVAGTETQYF

j_call: TRBJ2-2
clone_size: -
v_call: TRBV5-1
d_call: TRBD2
cdr3_nt: TGCGCCAGCAGCCCCCCTTCGGGAGGGGAGACCGGGGAGCTGTTTTTT
cdr3_aa: CASSPPSGGETGELFF

j_call: TRBJ2-7
clone_size: few
v_call: TRBV7-2
d_call: -
cdr3_nt: TGTGCCAGCAGCTTAGCGGGTTTGGAAAACCGCTACGAGCAGTACTTC
cdr3_aa: CASSLAGLENRYEQYF

j_call: TRBJ2-5
clone_size: -
v_call: TRBV7-6
d_call: TRBD1
cdr3_nt: TGTGCCAGCAGCCCTAGGATGGGACAGGCTAAAGAGACCCAGTACTTC
cdr3_aa: CASSPRMGQAKETQYF

j_call: TRBJ2-1
clone_size: -
v_call: TRBV27
d_call: -
cdr3_nt: TGTGCCAGCAGTAAAGGGGGGACCTACAATGAGCAGTTCTTC
cdr3_aa: CASSKGGTYNEQFF

j_call: TRBJ2-7
clone_size: -
v_call: TRBV10-3
d_call: -
cdr3_nt: TGTGCCATCAGTGGGCTACCCTACGAGCAGTACTTC
cdr3_aa: CAISGLPYEQYF

j_call: TRBJ1-1
clone_size: few
v_call: TRBV5-4
d_call: -
cdr3_nt: TGTGCCAGCAGCTGGGGACCGGGGAACACTGAAGCTTTCTTT
cdr3_aa: CASSWGPGNTEAFF

j_call: TRBJ2-7
clone_size: once
v_call: TRBV21-1
d_call: -
cdr3_nt: TGTGCCAACAGCTTAAACCCTAGCGGGATCTCCTACGAGCAGTACTTC
cdr3_aa: CANSLNPSGISYEQYF

j_call: TRBJ2-7
clone_size: -
v_call: TRBV10-2
d_call: -
cdr3_nt: TGCGCCAGCAGTGATCAGTCTCCCGGGGAGCAGTACTTC
cdr3_aa: CASSDQSPGEQYF

j_call: TRBJ2-7
clone_size: -
v_call: TRBV18
d_call: -
cdr3_nt: TGTGCCAGCTCACCAAGGGACAACTCCTACGAGCAGTACTTC
cdr3_aa: CASSPRDNSYEQYF

j_call: TRBJ2-7
clone_size: few
v_call: TRBV24-1
d_call: -
cdr3_nt: TGTGCCACCAGTGATTCTGGGCGGCCCTACGAGCAGTACTTC
cdr3_aa: CATSDSGRPYEQYF

j_call: TRBJ1-1
clone_size: -
v_call: TRBV6-1
d_call: TRBD1
cdr3_nt: TGTGCCAGCAGTGTGATAGGGGGCGAGGGCACTGAAGCTTTCTTT
cdr3_aa: CASSVIGGEGTEAFF

j_call: TRBJ2-7
clone_size: -
v_call: TRBV6-4
d_call: -
cdr3_nt: TGTGCCAGCAGTAAAGAGACAGGCGGCTCCTACGAGCAGTACTTC
cdr3_aa: CASSKETGGSYEQYF

j_call: TRBJ1-4
clone_size: -
v_call: TRBV3-1
d_call: -
cdr3_nt: TGTGCCAGCACACCGAGAGGGGGAGGTGAAAAACTGTTTTTT
cdr3_aa: CASTPRGGGEKLFF

j_call: TRBJ1-2
clone_size: -
v_call: TRBV27
d_call: TRBD1
cdr3_nt: TGTGCCAGCAGAAACACAGGGGGTATGAATGGCTACACCTTC
cdr3_aa: CASRNTGGMNGYTF

j_call: TRBJ2-3
clone_size: few
v_call: TRBV6-6
d_call: -
cdr3_nt: TGTGCCAGCAGTCACGGGCCGTACGCTAGCACAGATACGCAGTATTTT
cdr3_aa: CASSHGPYASTDTQYF

j_call: TRBJ1-2
clone_size: few
v_call: TRBV2
d_call: -
cdr3_nt: TGTGCCAGCAGTGGGTTCGGAGACTATGGCTACACCTTC
cdr3_aa: CASSGFGDYGYTF

j_call: TRBJ2-5
clone_size: -
v_call: TRBV25-1
d_call: -
cdr3_nt: TGTGCCAGCATTATAGCCGTAGGCAAGTACTTC
cdr3_aa: CASIIAVGKYF

j_call: TRBJ1-1
clone_size: few
v_call: TRBV30
d_call: -
cdr3_nt: TGTGCCTGGAGTAGGACCCTCCTAGGGAGAACTGAAGCTTTCTTT
cdr3_aa: CAWSRTLLGRTEAFF

j_call: TRBJ2-7
clone_size: few
v_call: TRBV20-1
d_call: -
cdr3_nt: TGCAGTGCTAGAGATTTTCGCGGGACGAATTCCTACGAGCAGTACTTC
cdr3_aa: CSARDFRGTNSYEQYF

j_call: TRBJ2-7
clone_size: many
v_call: TRBV10-3
d_call: TRBD2
cdr3_nt: TGTGCCATAGCTCTAGCGGGGGGGCCCTACGAGCAGTACTTC
cdr3_aa: CAIALAGGPYEQYF

j_call: TRBJ2-2
clone_size: -
v_call: TRBV25-1
d_call: -
cdr3_nt: TGTGCCAGCGCCAGGACTTCCGGGGAGCTGTTTTTT
cdr3_aa: CASARTSGELFF

j_call: TRBJ2-5
clone_size: -
v_call: TRBV6-1
d_call: -
cdr3_nt: TGTGCCAGCTGGGGGCAGGGAGGGGGAGAGACCCAGTACTTC
cdr3_aa: CASWGQGGGETQYF

j_call: TRBJ2-5
clone_size: few
v_call: TRBV7-3
d_call: -
cdr3_nt: TGTGCCAGCAGCTCCTCTAGTACTGGGACCCAGTACTTC
cdr3_aa: CASSSSSTGTQYF

j_call: TRBJ2-7
clone_size: -
v_call: TRBV28
d_call: TRBD1
cdr3_nt: TGTGCCAGCAGTTTATTAGGGACAGCCGGAGAGCAGTACTTC
cdr3_aa: CASSLLGTAGEQYF

j_call: TRBJ1-1
clone_size: many
v_call: TRBV25-1
d_call: -
cdr3_nt: TGTGCCAGCAGTGAATACCACTCTGAAGCTTTCTTT
cdr3_aa: CASSEYHSEAFF

j_call: TRBJ1-1
clone_size: once
v_call: TRBV6-5
d_call: -
cdr3_nt: TGTGCCAGCACGATCCGAAGGGGCACTGAAGCTTTCTTT
cdr3_aa: CASTIRRGTEAFF

j_call: TRBJ1-4
clone_size: few
v_call: TRBV27
d_call: -
cdr3_nt: TGTGCCAGCAGTTTCACAGGTGAAAAACTGTTTTTT
cdr3_aa: CASSFTGEKLFF

j_call: TRBJ2-7
clone_size: few
v_call: TRBV4-3
d_call: TRBD1
cdr3_nt: TGCGCCAGCAGCCAGCTCTCCATCTCCGGGACAGGGGGTTACGAGCAGTACTTC
cdr3_aa: CASSQLSISGTGGYEQYF

j_call: TRBJ1-3
clone_size: -
v_call: TRBV12-3/TRBV12-4
d_call: -
cdr3_nt: TGTGCCAGCAGTCCTCAGGGTAACACCATATATTTT
cdr3_aa: CASSPQGNTIYF

j_call: TRBJ2-7
clone_size: -
v_call: TRBV21-1
d_call: -
cdr3_nt: TGTGCCAGCAGGGGGGAGAGGGTCTACGAGCAGTACTTC
cdr3_aa: CASRGERVYEQYF

j_call: TRBJ2-7
clone_size: -
v_call: TRBV29-1
d_call: -
cdr3_nt: TGCAGCGTCGATCATGGATCATGCTCCTACGAGCAGTACTTC
cdr3_aa: CSVDHGSCSYEQYF

j_call: TRBJ2-7
clone_size: -
v_call: TRBV28
d_call: -
cdr3_nt: TGTGCCAGCAGTTTAATTGCCCTATACCTTGGGCGCGAGCAGTACTTC
cdr3_aa: CASSLIALYLGREQYF

j_call: TRBJ2-1
clone_size: -
v_call: TRBV7-2
d_call: -
cdr3_nt: TGTGCCAGCAGCTTCGGGGTTTTGAGAAATGAGCAGTTCTTC
cdr3_aa: CASSFGVLRNEQFF

j_call: TRBJ2-7
clone_size: -
v_call: TRBV12-3/TRBV12-4
d_call: -
cdr3_nt: TGTGCCAGCAGTTCCCGGGACTTATCCTGCGAGCAGTACTTC
cdr3_aa: CASSSRDLSCEQYF

j_call: TRBJ2-4
clone_size: few
v_call: TRBV6-5
d_call: -
cdr3_nt: TGTGCCAGCAGTTACCCTGGCGCTAGCGCGGCTAAGTCTTCAAACATTCAGTACTTC
cdr3_aa: CASSYPGASAAKSSNIQYF

j_call: TRBJ1-2
clone_size: -
v_call: TRBV29-1
d_call: -
cdr3_nt: TGCAGCCACCGGGGGTCAGGGAAGGATGGCTACACCTTC
cdr3_aa: CSHRGSGKDGYTF

j_call: TRBJ2-7
clone_size: -
v_call: TRBV5-1
d_call: -
cdr3_nt: TGCGCCAGCAGCTTGGGGTACAGGGCCAGGGCCTACGAGCAGTACTTC
cdr3_aa: CASSLGYRARAYEQYF

j_call: TRBJ1-2
clone_size: few
v_call: TRBV12-3/TRBV12-4
d_call: TRBD1
cdr3_nt: TGTGCCAGCAGCAGAGAAAGGACAGGGGCAACCAATGGCTACACCTTC
cdr3_aa: CASSRERTGATNGYTF

j_call: TRBJ2-7
clone_size: few
v_call: TRBV27
d_call: TRBD1
cdr3_nt: TGTGCCAGCAGTTTAGGACAGGCTACCTCCTACGAGCAGTACTTC
cdr3_aa: CASSLGQATSYEQYF

j_call: TRBJ2-5
clone_size: many
v_call: TRBV29-1
d_call: -
cdr3_nt: TGCAGCGTCGCTGAGGGAGAGACCCAGTACTTC
cdr3_aa: CSVAEGETQYF

j_call: TRBJ1-1
clone_size: -
v_call: TRBV3-1
d_call: -
cdr3_nt: TGTGCCAGCAGCCAAACAGGGGAAGCTTTCTTT
cdr3_aa: CASSQTGEAFF

j_call: TRBJ2-1
clone_size: -
v_call: TRBV7-2
d_call: TRBD2
cdr3_nt: TGTGCCAGCAGCTTAGCTGGGGGACTAGCGTACAATGAGCAGTTCTTC
cdr3_aa: CASSLAGGLAYNEQFF

j_call: TRBJ2-7
clone_size: -
v_call: TRBV7-9
d_call: -
cdr3_nt: TGTGCCAGCAGCTTAGGGCCCATCTACGAGCAGTACTTC
cdr3_aa: CASSLGPIYEQYF

j_call: TRBJ2-2
clone_size: few
v_call: TRBV5-1
d_call: TRBD2
cdr3_nt: TGCGCCAGCAGCAGGGAGGGAGCGACCGGGGAGCTGTTTTTT
cdr3_aa: CASSREGATGELFF

j_call: TRBJ1-2
clone_size: -
v_call: TRBV2
d_call: -
cdr3_nt: TGTGCCAGCAGTGAAGGGATAGGGGACTATGGCTACACCTTC
cdr3_aa: CASSEGIGDYGYTF

j_call: TRBJ2-4
clone_size: -
v_call: TRBV27
d_call: TRBD1
cdr3_nt: TGTGCCAGCGCAACAGGGGGCGATCCCAAAAACATTCAGTACTTC
cdr3_aa: CASATGGDPKNIQYF

j_call: TRBJ2-7
clone_size: -
v_call: TRBV7-8
d_call: TRBD1
cdr3_nt: TGTGCCAGCAGCTCTAACAGGGGAAACGAGCAGTACTTC
cdr3_aa: CASSSNRGNEQYF

j_call: TRBJ2-4
clone_size: few
v_call: TRBV5-1
d_call: TRBD2
cdr3_nt: TGCGCCAGCAGCCCGGGGACTAGCGGGAGTATGAACATTCAGTACTTC
cdr3_aa: CASSPGTSGSMNIQYF

j_call: TRBJ2-3
clone_size: -
v_call: TRBV7-2
d_call: TRBD2
cdr3_nt: TGTGCCACGAGCGGGAGGGGCCACACAGATACGCAGTATTTT
cdr3_aa: CATSGRGHTDTQYF

j_call: TRBJ2-3
clone_size: few
v_call: TRBV7-6
d_call: TRBD2
cdr3_nt: TGTGCCAGCGCTTTTGCTAGCGGAGATACGCAGTATTTT
cdr3_aa: CASAFASGDTQYF

j_call: TRBJ2-1
clone_size: many
v_call: TRBV6-2/TRBV6-3
d_call: TRBD2
cdr3_nt: TGTGCCACCGGGGCGGGAGCCTCCTACAATGAGCAGTTCTTC
cdr3_aa: CATGAGASYNEQFF

j_call: TRBJ2-5
clone_size: few
v_call: TRBV6-5
d_call: TRBD2
cdr3_nt: TGTGCCAGCACCCTCGGGACTAGCGGGCAAGAGGCCCAGTACTTC
cdr3_aa: CASTLGTSGQEAQYF